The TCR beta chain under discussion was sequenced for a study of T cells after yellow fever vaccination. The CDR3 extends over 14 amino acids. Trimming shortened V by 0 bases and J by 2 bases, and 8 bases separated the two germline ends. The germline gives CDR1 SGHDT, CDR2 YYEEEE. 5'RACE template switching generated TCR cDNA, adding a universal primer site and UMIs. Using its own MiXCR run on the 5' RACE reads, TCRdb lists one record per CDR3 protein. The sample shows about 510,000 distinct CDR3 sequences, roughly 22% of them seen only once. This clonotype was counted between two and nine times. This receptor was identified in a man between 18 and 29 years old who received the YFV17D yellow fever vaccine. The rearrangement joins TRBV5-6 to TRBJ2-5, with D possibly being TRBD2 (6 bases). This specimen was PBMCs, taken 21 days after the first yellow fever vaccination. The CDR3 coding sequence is TGTGCCAGCAGCTTGGTAGCGGCTCAAGAGACCCAGTACTTC. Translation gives CASSLVAAQETQYF.